At least ten counts were recorded for the clone carrying this T cell receptor beta chain. TCRdb analysed the multiplex PCR reads with MiXCR anew, one entry per CDR3 protein. The profile shows about 180,000 distinct CDR3 sequences, about 30% of them singletons. This entry comes from a study of breast tumors, draining lymph nodes, adjacent tissues. The CDR3 has 14 amino acids. Deletions cut 1 base from V and 5 bases from J, with 12 bases between. The germline V gene encodes CDR1 SEHNR and CDR2 FQNEAQ (reference sequence). Samples came from axillary lymph nodes draining the breast cancer. Sequences were obtained from axillary lymph node tissue. This sequence joins TRBV7-9 and TRBJ2-7; D assignment may be TRBD1 or TRBD2 (5 bases each). This TCR was recovered from a female donor with breast cancer. Some clones in this sample may be carry-over from other donors' samples. CDR3 nucleotides: TGTGCCAGCAGCTTAGACGGGACCGGTGACGAGCAGTACTTC. Amino acids: CASSLDGTGDEQYF.